This is a list of T cell receptor beta chains from one sample in a study of cytotoxic CD8 clonotypes in ibrutinib-treated CLL. Sequenced by immunoSEQ multiplex PCR; TCRdb stores in-frame clones only, minus some. The table has hundreds of thousands of clones, more than 75% seen once. Sequenced here: PBMCs, sampled after 12 months of ibrutinib treatment. Receptors were obtained from a human donor with chronic lymphocytic leukemia. Each CDR3 is given with its conserved first and last residue. The D gene is left open where the match is weak. Some rows have no size entry. The others give once, few or many, or a class for an expanded clone.

-	TRBV5-1	TRBJ2-5	TRBD2	CASSKSGVVGETQYF	TGCGCCAGCAGTAAAAGCGGGGTGGTCGGAGAGACCCAGTACTTC
-	TRBV6-5	TRBJ1-1	-	CASTSQGGYTEAFF	TGTGCCAGCACCAGCCAAGGAGGGTACACTGAAGCTTTCTTT
-	TRBV19	TRBJ2-1	-	CASSRLSGEQFF	TGTGCCAGTAGTCGCCTCTCGGGGGAGCAGTTCTTC
-	TRBV18	TRBJ1-4	-	CASSPGFNEKLFF	TGTGCCAGCTCACCAGGGTTTAATGAAAAACTGTTTTTT
-	TRBV20-1	TRBJ2-5	-	CSATGETQYF	TGCAGTGCCACGGGGGAGACCCAGTACTTC
-	TRBV2	TRBJ1-4	TRBD1	CASNNPGQGPTNEKLFF	TGTGCCAGCAATAATCCGGGACAGGGTCCCACTAATGAAAAACTGTTTTTT
-	TRBV28	TRBJ2-5	-	CASSPQGPQETQYF	TGTGCCAGCAGCCCTCAGGGGCCCCAAGAGACCCAGTACTTC
-	TRBV5-6	TRBJ1-6	-	CASRRGGPLDNSPLHF	TGTGCCAGCAGACGCGGAGGTCCTTTGGATAATTCACCCCTCCACTTT
-	TRBV27	TRBJ1-5	-	CASSSRYVGGQQPQHF	TGTGCCAGCAGTTCACGTTATGTTGGGGGCCAACAGCCCCAGCATTTT
-	TRBV5-8	TRBJ1-5	-	CASSYGVGQPQHF	TGTGCCAGCAGCTACGGAGTGGGGCAGCCCCAGCATTTT
-	TRBV18	TRBJ1-2	TRBD1	CASSPSKGQHYGYTF	TGTGCCAGCTCACCATCCAAGGGACAGCACTATGGCTACACCTTC
-	TRBV15	TRBJ2-7	TRBD1	CATSPHRPYGQGAGEQYF	TGTGCCACCTCGCCCCACCGCCCATATGGACAGGGGGCGGGCGAGCAGTACTTC
once	TRBV11-2	TRBJ1-1	TRBD1	CASSPGTANTEAFF	TGTGCCAGCAGCCCCGGGACAGCCAACACTGAAGCTTTCTTT
-	TRBV19	TRBJ2-1	-	CASSIHNNNEQFF	TGTGCCAGTAGTATTCATAATAACAATGAGCAGTTCTTC
-	TRBV28	TRBJ1-2	-	CASRTAGWLGYTF	TGTGCCAGCAGGACAGCCGGATGGCTGGGCTACACCTTC
-	TRBV10-2	TRBJ2-3	TRBD2	CASSSAGDFADTQYF	TGCGCCAGCAGTTCAGCGGGAGACTTCGCAGATACGCAGTATTTT
-	TRBV11-2	TRBJ1-1	-	CASSVQGALIAFF	TGTGCCAGCAGCGTGCAGGGAGCCCTAATTGCTTTCTTT
-	TRBV5-6	TRBJ2-2	TRBD2	CASSSAGTSGDPNTGELFF	TGTGCCAGCAGCTCCGCCGGGACTAGCGGGGACCCGAACACCGGGGAGCTGTTTTTT
-	TRBV6-1	TRBJ2-5	TRBD2	CASRGLAEQETQYF	TGTGCCAGCAGGGGACTAGCGGAACAAGAGACCCAGTACTTC
-	TRBV2	TRBJ1-5	-	CASSPRQASNQPQHF	TGTGCCAGCAGTCCAAGACAGGCCTCCAATCAGCCCCAGCATTTT
-	TRBV18	TRBJ1-1	-	CASSPLRARQVPNSNTEAFF	TGTGCCAGCTCACCCCTCCGTGCGAGACAGGTCCCAAATAGCAACACTGAAGCTTTCTTT
-	TRBV5-6	TRBJ1-2	-	CASSLGFYGQSSLNTF	TGTGCCAGCAGCTTGGGGTTTTATGGACAGTCCAGTCTAAACACCTTC
-	TRBV4-1	TRBJ2-3	-	CASSQSRDLGVTDTQYF	TGCGCCAGCAGCCAATCCCGGGACTTGGGCGTGACAGATACGCAGTATTTT
-	TRBV4-2	TRBJ1-1	-	CASSQDAGNTEAFF	TGTGCCAGCAGCCAAGATGCAGGGAACACTGAAGCTTTCTTT